The clone carrying this T cell receptor (beta chain) appeared a few times. No antigen is known for it. These data come from a study of graft-versus-host responses after intestinal transplantation. Looking at the study overall: Among the recipients, all got anti-thymocyte globulin induction and then tacrolimus and steroids for roughly three years.

CDR1 and CDR2 from the germline V gene are SEHNR and FQNEAQ (reference sequence). V shed 5 bases and J shed 3 bases, with 17 bases lying between them. CDR3 length: 15 amino acids. Assay used: immunoSEQ multiplex PCR; TCRdb lists only in-frame clones, some missing. Of about 90,000 clones listed, about 93% are singletons. Overall study results and limits: Among recipient marrow samples, GvH clones were found; some appeared first in ileum or blood. Early after transplant, HvG declines were associated with peak levels of circulating GvH clones.

This chain uses TRBV7-9 with TRBJ2-7; unclear D gene. The material sequenced was unstimulated CD8+ T cells sorted from spleen or lymph node cells, taken before transplant. This sequence originates from a human donor who was the organ donor for an intestinal transplant. CDR3 bases: TGTGCCAGCAGCCTACCACGACTGAATTTCTACGAGCAGTACTTC. Residues: CASSLPRLNFYEQYF. Supplemented by reference TRBV7-9 and TRBJ2-7, the full variable domain reads DTGVSQNPRHKITKRGQNVTFRCDPISEHNRLYWYRQTLGQGPEFLTYFQNEAQLEKSRLLSDRFSAERPKGSFSTLEIQRTEQGDSAMYLCASSLPRLNFYEQYFGPGTRLTVT.